This entry features one T cell receptor beta chain sequence. As yet, its antigen is unknown. This entry belongs to a study of CD8 T cells in Susac syndrome. Overall study results and limits: The CD4+ T cell repertoires that were profiled in Susac syndrome showed no clonal expansion. The number of individuals included in the study's TCR sequencing and HLA analysis was acknowledged as relatively small.

Isolation of CD8+ and CD4+ T cells was performed negatively, whereas enrichment of TEMRA cells was done by FACS. V dropped 5 bases and J dropped 5; count of bases not matched to a gene: 6. The CDR3 length is 13 residues. Germline V lookup: CDR1 SNHLY, CDR2 FYNNEI. The authors reverse transcribed roughly 0.5 to 1 ug RNA with random hexamers. It was immunoSEQ multiplex PCR that amplified TCR beta CDR3 across 54 Vbeta and 13 Jbeta. MiXCR, applied by TCRdb to the immunoSEQ multiplex PCR reads, yields one record per CDR3 protein. Of about 150,000 distinct CDR3 sequences in the sample, more than 90% were seen once.

The sequenced sample consisted of CD4+ T cells from PBMCs. The V and J genes are TRBV2 and TRBJ2-7, with 7 bases matching TRBD1. The clonotype comes from a human donor with Susac syndrome. CDR3 protein: CASSLQGTHEQYF. The CDR3 DNA reads TGTGCCAGCAGTTTACAGGGGACCCACGAGCAGTACTTC.